Sequencing of this T cell receptor beta chain was carried out in a study of cytomegalovirus exposure and HLA in healthy donors. Study-wide results and limits: The study put 150 to 200 TCR beta chains on its list as cytomegalovirus-associated. HLA alleles were associated with some 17,000 TCR beta sequences in a later analysis at 0.05 false discovery rate. Whilst most TCR sequences proved rare, a subset of public TCRs occurred across many donors.

Germline lookup yields CDR1 MDHEN and CDR2 SYDVKM. This CDR3 spans 14 amino acids. Primers: 60 Vbeta forward and 13 Jbeta reverse. TCRdb's copy holds only in-frame clones and misses some; the assay was immunoSEQ multiplex PCR. In the table there are under 200,000 clones, approximately 84% of which are singletons. As regards this clone: The antigen is not known.

The source material was PBMCs. The receptor's source is a young man in good health and CMV-seropositive. The rearrangement links TRBV28 to TRBJ2-5, with D possibly being TRBD1 (7 bases). The CDR3 DNA sequence: TGTGCTGCGAAGCAGGGGGGTAAAAAAGAGACCCAGTACTTC. Translating gives CAAKQGGKKETQYF.